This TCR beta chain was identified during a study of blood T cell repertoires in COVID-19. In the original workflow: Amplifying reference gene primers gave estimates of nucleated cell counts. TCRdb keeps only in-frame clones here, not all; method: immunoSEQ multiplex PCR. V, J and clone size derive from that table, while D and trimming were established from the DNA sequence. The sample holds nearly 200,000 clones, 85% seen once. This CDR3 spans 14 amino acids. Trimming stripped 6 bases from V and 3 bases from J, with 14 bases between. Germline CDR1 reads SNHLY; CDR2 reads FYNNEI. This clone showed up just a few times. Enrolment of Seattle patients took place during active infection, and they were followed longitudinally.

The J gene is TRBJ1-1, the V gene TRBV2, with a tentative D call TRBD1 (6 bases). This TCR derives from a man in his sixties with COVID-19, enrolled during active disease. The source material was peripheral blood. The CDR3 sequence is CASSQDSRYTEAFF. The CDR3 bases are TGTGCCAGCAGCCAGGACAGCCGCTACACTGAAGCTTTCTTT.